The 14 T cell receptor beta chains in this list originate from one sample, sequenced in a study. A single record per CDR3 protein comes from TCRdb applying MiXCR to the RT-PCR reads. This sample has more than 550,000 distinct CDR3 sequences, with 12% to 15% found just once. The sequenced sample consisted of memory CD4+ T cells from blood. All receptors come from a female donor in good health, serving as a healthy control.

In its sample, this clonotype was seen a few times. This rearrangement joins TRBV20-1 to TRBJ2-5, with D perhaps TRBD1 or TRBD2 (5 bases each). The length of the CDR3 is 14 residues. The germline V gene has CDR1 DFQATT and CDR2 SNEGSKA (reference sequence). Trimming shortened V by 1 base and J by 5 bases, and 14 bases separated the two germline ends. CDR3 nucleotides: TGCAGTGCTAGAGCTACAGGAGGATGGGAGACCCAGTACTTC. Translation gives CSARATGGWETQYF.

In nucleotides, the CDR3 is TGTGCCAGCAGTTTAGGACTCAGCGGGGGAGGGACCGGGGAGCTGTTTTTT. This translates into CASSLGLSGGGTGELFF. The V gene is TRBV28, the J gene TRBJ2-2; 8 nucleotides align to TRBD2. CDR1 is MDHEN, CDR2 SYDVKM, per germline. J lost 5 bases, V lost 2 bases, and 10 bases had no gene match. The CDR3 is 17 amino acids.

This clonotype was seen only a few times. This sequence joins TRBV7-2 and TRBJ2-7, with D possibly being TRBD1 or TRBD2 (5 bases each). Germline values: CDR1 SGHTA, CDR2 FQGNSA. Trimming removed 5 bases from V and 2 bases from J, with 16 bases in between. The CDR3 is 15 residues long. The CDR3 DNA is TGTGCCAGCAGCCCCACGTGGGGGACCCCCTACGAGCAGTACTTC. It is translated as CASSPTWGTPYEQYF.

This clonotype was detected ten times or more. The chain has TRBV30 and TRBJ1-5; D is unclear. The CDR3 runs 13 residues. Germline assignment: CDR1 GTSNPN and CDR2 SVGIG (reference sequence). Trimming took 1 base from V and 1 from J, leaving 5 bases between them. CDR3 protein: CAWSGGSNQPQHF. As DNA, the CDR3 is TGTGCCTGGAGTGGCGGGAGCAATCAGCCCCAGCATTTT.

This clonotype was detected a few times. The CDR3 region is CSAREGQAYGYTF. For the CDR3, the DNA is TGCAGTGCTAGAGAGGGACAGGCCTATGGCTACACCTTC. The chain uses TRBV20-1 and TRBJ1-2, with 8 positions matching TRBD1. This CDR3 has 13 amino acids. Unmatched junction bases numbered 1, after V lost 0 bases and J lost 4 bases. Germline V gene data show CDR1 as DFQATT and CDR2 as SNEGSKA (reference sequence).

This clonotype was seen more than once but under ten times. The J gene is TRBJ2-1, the V gene TRBV9, with D perhaps TRBD1 or TRBD2 (6 bases each). The V end was cut by 3 bases, the J end by 0 bases, with 16 bases between. The germline gives CDR1 SGDLS, CDR2 YYNGEE. The CDR3 runs 17 residues. The CDR3 DNA follows: TGTGCCAGCAGCGCCAGTGGGGGGCCCAGCTCCTACAATGAGCAGTTCTTC. The encoded protein is CASSASGGPSSYNEQFF.

This clonotype was observed a handful of times. V and J are TRBV5-1 and TRBJ2-2; the D gene is possibly TRBD2 (6 bases). The CDR3 runs to 16 residues. Germline V gene data show CDR1 as SGHRS and CDR2 as YFSETQ. The ends were cut back, 4 bases at V and 5 bases at J, with 18 bases in the middle. The CDR3 DNA reads as TGCGCCAGCAGCGCGGGGACTCCGAGGGGAACCGGGGAGCTGTTTTTT. Its protein product is CASSAGTPRGTGELFF.

V gene TRBV20-1 combines with J gene TRBJ2-5, with TRBD2 matching over 16 bases. This CDR3 comprises 16 residues. The V gene's germline CDR1 is DFQATT and CDR2 SNEGSKA (reference sequence). The trim removed 5 bases at V and 5 bases at J, leaving 8 bases unmatched. This chain's CDR3 is CSAHGTSGGVAETQYF. CDR3 DNA: TGCAGTGCTCACGGGACTAGCGGGGGGGTTGCTGAGACCCAGTACTTC.

The CDR3 bases are TGCAGTGCTATTCTTAGCGGGAGAACGGATGAGCAGTTCTTC. It yields the protein CSAILSGRTDEQFF. This chain links TRBV20-1 with TRBJ2-1, with 9 bases matching TRBD2. With 4 bases clipped from V and 8 bases from J, the junction kept 9 bases outside the gene matches. Germline V CDR1 and CDR2: DFQATT, SNEGSKA (reference sequence). The CDR3 runs to 14 residues.

The chain carries TRBV7-8 and TRBJ2-3, with TRBD2 identical over 9 bases. J was trimmed by 3 bases and V by 5 bases; bases with no gene match: 15. The CDR3 has 18 residues. CDR1 is SGHVS, CDR2 FQNEAQ, per germline. In DNA, the CDR3 is TGTGCCAGCAGCACCCGAGGGGGGACTAGCATGTTAACAGATACGCAGTATTTT. As protein: CASSTRGGTSMLTDTQYF.

This clonotype was recorded at least ten times. V usage is TRBV20-1 and J usage is TRBJ2-1; D not resolved. Trimming cost V 5 bases and J 2 bases, with 19 bases left between them. CDR3 size: 16 residues. Per germline, CDR1 DFQATT and CDR2 SNEGSKA (reference sequence). The CDR3 nucleotides are TGCAGTGCTCGTGGGCGGCGCCATGGGACCTACAATGAGCAGTTCTTC. Its translation: CSARGRRHGTYNEQFF.

Ten or more counts support this clonotype. The V and J genes are TRBV6-1 and TRBJ1-2; 8 nucleotides line up with TRBD1. Germline V CDR1 and CDR2: MNHNS, SASEGT. The CDR3 length is 12 residues. The trim removed 6 bases at V and 13 bases at J, leaving 10 bases unmatched. The CDR3 DNA is TGTGCCAGCAGAGGGGGACAGGCCACTATCACCTTC. Its protein is CASRGGQATITF.

This clonotype was counted at least ten times. This rearrangement joins TRBV20-1 to TRBJ1-2, with 7 nucleotides matching TRBD1. V trimming: 4 bases; J trimming: 4 bases; junction bases outside the gene matches: 6. This CDR3 comprises 13 residues. Germline V CDR1 and CDR2: DFQATT, SNEGSKA (reference sequence). CDR3 loop: CSANPDRLYGYTF. The CDR3 nucleotides read TGCAGTGCTAATCCGGACAGGCTCTATGGCTACACCTTC.

This clonotype was seen ten or more times. The gene calls are TRBV28 and TRBJ2-3; D unresolved. Germline CDR1 is MDHEN and CDR2 is SYDVKM. Trimming cost V 5 bases and J 2 bases, with 8 bases left between them. The CDR3 spans 13 residues. The chain's CDR3 is CASSPPFTDTQYF. In nucleotides, the CDR3 is TGTGCCAGCAGTCCCCCGTTCACAGATACGCAGTATTTT.